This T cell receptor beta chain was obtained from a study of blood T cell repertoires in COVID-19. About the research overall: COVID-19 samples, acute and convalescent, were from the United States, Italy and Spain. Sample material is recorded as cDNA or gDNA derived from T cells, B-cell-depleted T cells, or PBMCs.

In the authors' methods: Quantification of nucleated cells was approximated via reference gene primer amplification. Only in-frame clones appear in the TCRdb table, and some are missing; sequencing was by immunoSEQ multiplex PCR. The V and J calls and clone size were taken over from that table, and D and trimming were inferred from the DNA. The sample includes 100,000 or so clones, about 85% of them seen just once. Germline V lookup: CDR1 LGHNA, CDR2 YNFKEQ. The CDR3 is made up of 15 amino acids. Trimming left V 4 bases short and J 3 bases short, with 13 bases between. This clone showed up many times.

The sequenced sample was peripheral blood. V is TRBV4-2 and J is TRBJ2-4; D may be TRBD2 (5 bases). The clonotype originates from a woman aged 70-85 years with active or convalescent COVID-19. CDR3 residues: CASSPETGIKNIQYF. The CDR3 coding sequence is TGTGCCAGCAGCCCGGAGACGGGGATCAAAAACATTCAGTACTTC.